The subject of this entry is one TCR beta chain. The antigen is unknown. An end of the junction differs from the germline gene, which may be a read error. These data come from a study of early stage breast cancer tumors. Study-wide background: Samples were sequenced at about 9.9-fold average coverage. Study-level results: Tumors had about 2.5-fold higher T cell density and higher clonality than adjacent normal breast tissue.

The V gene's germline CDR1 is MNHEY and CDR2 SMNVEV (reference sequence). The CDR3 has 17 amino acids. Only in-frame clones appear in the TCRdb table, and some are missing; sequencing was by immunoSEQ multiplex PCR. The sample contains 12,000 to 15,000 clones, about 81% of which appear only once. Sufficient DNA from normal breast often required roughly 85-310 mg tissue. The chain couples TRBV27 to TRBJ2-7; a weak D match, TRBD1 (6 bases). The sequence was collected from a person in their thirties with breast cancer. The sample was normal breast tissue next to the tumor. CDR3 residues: CASSISDRDKNHYEQYF. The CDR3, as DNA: TGTGCCAGCAGTATATCGGACCGGGACAAGAACCACTACGAGCAGTACTTC.